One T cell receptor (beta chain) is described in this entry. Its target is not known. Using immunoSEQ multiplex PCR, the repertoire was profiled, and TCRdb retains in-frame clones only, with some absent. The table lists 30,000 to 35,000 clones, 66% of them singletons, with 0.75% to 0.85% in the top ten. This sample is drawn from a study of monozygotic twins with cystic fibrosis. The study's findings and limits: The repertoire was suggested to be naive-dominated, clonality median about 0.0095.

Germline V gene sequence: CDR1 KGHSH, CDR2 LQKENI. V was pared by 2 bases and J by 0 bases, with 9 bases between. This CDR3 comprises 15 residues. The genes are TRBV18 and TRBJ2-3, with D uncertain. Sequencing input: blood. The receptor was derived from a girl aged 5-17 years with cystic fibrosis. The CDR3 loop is CASSPNPSSTDTQYF. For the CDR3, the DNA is TGTGCCAGCTCACCAAACCCTTCTAGCACAGATACGCAGTATTTT.